This TCR beta chain was profiled in a study of a mutant IDH1 vaccine in newly diagnosed glioma. Study overall: Eight vaccine doses were administered to patients at weeks 1, 3, 5, 7, 11, 15, 19 and 23. Patients were started on vaccination 4-6 weeks after radiotherapy alone, or with temozolomide cycles. Patients previously underwent radiotherapy, temozolomide, or both, and most underwent both.

The study's findings and limits: It was more than 80% of patients that developed vaccine-induced immune responses.

Sequencing was performed with immunoSEQ multiplex PCR; in TCRdb, only in-frame clones are kept and a portion is missing. The sample lists tens of thousands of clones; around 80% were seen once. A remark on this clone: Its matching antigen is unknown.

The CDR3 runs to 16 residues. Per germline, CDR1 LNHDA and CDR2 SQIVND (reference sequence). V trimming: 8 bases; J trimming: 9 bases; junction bases outside the gene matches: 17. Time point described: week 11, during vaccination. In every dose of vaccine, 300 ug of mutant IDH1 20-mer peptide was given alongside topical imiquimod. The chain combines TRBV19 with TRBJ2-2; 8 nucleotides align to TRBD1. This receptor was identified in a man aged 35-49 years with glioma. The starting material was PBMCs, obtained from a glioma patient whose treatment included an IDH1 peptide vaccine. The CDR3 protein is CASGGQGITKLRELFF. The CDR3 DNA reads as TGTGCCAGTGGCGGACAGGGTATAACTAAACTTCGGGAGCTGTTTTTT.